This TCR beta chain comes out of a study of blood T cell repertoires in COVID-19. In the study overall: Acute-phase and convalescent COVID-19 samples originated in the United States, Italy and Spain.

The authors' processing: Amplification of reference gene primers provided the estimated nucleated cell counts. Libraries were prepared by immunoSEQ multiplex PCR; TCRdb keeps only in-frame clonotypes and omits some of them. That table is the source of V, J and clone size, and D and trimming were worked out from the DNA. The repertoire holds approximately 230,000 clones, under 90% seen once, with less than 20% in the top ten. The CDR3 covers 12 residues. Germline CDR1 reads SNHLY; CDR2 reads FYNNEI. The V gene end was trimmed by 11 bases and the J gene end by 4 bases; junction bases not matched to a gene: 5.

The chain couples TRBV2 to TRBJ2-7; TRBD1 matches 10 bases. This clonotype originated in a young man who had recovered from COVID-19. Sequenced sample: PBMCs or T cells enriched from blood (not recorded which). CDR3 bases: TGTGCCGGGAAGGACAGGGGGTACGAGCAGTACTTC. This encodes CAGKDRGYEQYF.